Sequencing of this T cell receptor beta chain was carried out in a study of CD8 T cells in Susac syndrome (dated by TCRdb to between 2019 and 2020). Broadly, across the study: The study used repertoire sequencing to test whether antigen drove CD8+ T cell activation and differentiation in Susac syndrome. The study compared CD8+ T cell repertoire clonality among 12 healthy donors, about 14 Susac syndrome patients and fewer than 19 multiple sclerosis patients. The paper as a whole reports these results and caveats: The TCR sequencing and HLA analysis was acknowledged to have included a relatively small number of individuals.

The cysteine opens and the phenylalanine closes a CDR3 of 14 amino acids. The DNA shown is the 42-base CDR3, in frame from base 1. The germline V gene encodes CDR1 SQVTM and CDR2 ANQGSEA. Comment on this clonotype: No antigen is known for it. It has no much larger one-base neighbor in the sample; base qualities were not kept.

RNA was extracted with the RNeasy kit and roughly 0.45 to 1 ug was reverse transcribed using random hexamers. The immunoSEQ multiplex PCR assay, covering 54 Vbeta and 13 Jbeta segments, was used to amplify TCR beta CDR3 regions. Bias from PCR amplification was corrected by using a synthetic template baseline for primer optimization and for computational correction. On the study's bioinformatics: Reads were assigned to V, D and J genes according to IMGT and analyzed in immunoSEQ Analyzer, with only productive sequences retained. To calculate clonality, Shannon entropy was normalized by log2 of the number of productive unique sequences and then subtracted from one. For each patient and control, public and private clones were evaluated among the 100 most prevalent clones. Clones were defined as Susac-specific if absent from the healthy and MS cohorts, from 900 to 1,200 published viral clones and from other ImmuneACCESS disease sequences. The public reads were reprocessed in TCRdb via fastp at Q25 and MiXCR, keeping in-frame beta chains. Under each unique CDR3 protein, matching rows form one entry showing the most common genes and DNA. TCRdb, not the original authors, processed these V and J calls. Across this sample there are about 21,000 distinct CDR3 sequences, with 90% to 95% seen only once. In total, the top ten clones hold around 0.28% of the sample.

High-throughput TCR beta sequencing profiled peripheral blood CD8+ and CD4+ T cells from healthy donors, Susac syndrome patients and multiple sclerosis patients. Healthy donors were age- and sex-matched controls. CD8+ TEMRA cells were enriched by FACS, while bulk CD8+ and CD4+ T cells were purified by magnetic negative isolation. Blood was drawn into EDTA tubes, processed within 24 hours, and PBMCs were isolated by density gradient centrifugation. PBMCs intended for TCR sequencing were frozen in liquid nitrogen and were later thawed in a 37 degrees C water bath. A purity of at least 90% was achieved for sorted or isolated CD4+, CD8+ and CD8+ TEMRA cells.

The sequence was obtained from a human donor in good health. This chain is built from TRBV29-1 and TRBJ1-1; TRBD1 agrees with 10 junctional bases. The sample was CD8+ T cells from PBMCs. The sequence in DNA is TGCAGAGTGACAGGGGGCCTGGAGAACACTGAAGCTTTCTTT. Translation gives CRVTGGLENTEAFF.